The rows below give T cell receptor beta chains drawn from one sample of a study of beta chain features in type 1 diabetes. Profiled with immunoSEQ multiplex PCR; TCRdb holds only in-frame clones, not every one. The data show 240,000 or so clones, around a quarter seen once. Sequenced sample: central memory CD4+ T cells from blood. The source is a man aged 25 to 40 in good health. CDR3s include the opening cysteine and the closing phenylalanine or tryptophan.

v_call cdr3_aa
TRBV15 CATSRGTSTDTQYF
TRBV5-1 CASSLSGGASFF
TRBV9 CASSSSLSGATDTQYF
TRBV5-6 CASSLGQGSGSPLHF
TRBV27 CASSSLGTSGGTDTQYF
TRBV7-2 CASSLAGSPTDTQYF
TRBV28 CASSLSLISIGYF
TRBV27 CASRQQGRGNQPQHF
TRBV30 CAWTRGTSGNNEQFF
TRBV5-1 CASSLEGTVYEQYF
TRBV5-5 CASSVGLAGVSYNEQFF
TRBV5-1 CASSLETGRPTGDIQYF
TRBV7-9 CASSLAIINEQFF
TRBV7-9 CASSRMTGTEAFF
TRBV12-5 CASGLVLGLAGVEQFF
TRBV5-1 CASSVRAGDNEQFF
TRBV30 CAWFPDLNTEAFF
TRBV7-9 CASRRGRYLSTDTQYF
TRBV7-2 CASSLYGGQNEQFF
TRBV7-2 CASSLAGTVNYGYTF
TRBV18 CASSPRGNKETQYF
TRBV28 CASTPGGLAGGETQYF
TRBV5-6 CASSYGLAGGETQYF
TRBV20-1 CSASKTVEAFF
TRBV29-1 CSAGTSSLSTDTQYF
TRBV28 CASRQAAYNEQFF
TRBV9 CASSIGGDTQYF
TRBV6-6 CASTPSRGSTETF